The TCR beta chain under discussion was sequenced for a study of T cell responses to AZD1222 COVID-19 vaccine. Whole-study findings and limits: Donors were largely white British and mainly female; clonal diversity was possibly underestimated.

In regard to this clone: Its cognate antigen is unknown.

V lost 2 bases and J lost 4, with 9 bases in between. The CDR3 has 14 residues. Germline V gives CDR1 SGHTA, CDR2 FQGNSA. Clones were sequenced by immunoSEQ multiplex PCR, and TCRdb holds only the in-frame ones, with some missing. The table lists about 140,000 clones, 80% to 90% of them singletons. This clonotype was obtained from an adult in good health. This chain joins TRBV7-2 and TRBJ1-3, with D unresolved. This specimen consisted of peripheral blood, obtained on day 0 of AZD1222 vaccination. CDR3 region: CASSLTLVGNTIYF. DNA of the CDR3: TGTGCCAGCAGCTTAACCCTAGTGGGAAACACCATATATTTT.